This T cell receptor (beta chain) was observed in a study of T cells in localized non-small cell lung cancer. Study-level results: The study detected a median approximately 54 of the top 100 tumor clones in adjacent lung. Investigators sequenced only a single tumor region, leaving heterogeneity possible. Uninvolved adjacent lung had the highest recorded T cell clonality, with tumor below it.

The CDR3 is made up of 14 amino acids. The germline gives CDR1 GTSNPN, CDR2 SVGIG (reference sequence). V was pared by 2 bases and J by 0 bases, with 8 bases between. Here immunoSEQ multiplex PCR was the method, and the copy in TCRdb shows in-frame clones only, minus some. The table lists 30,000 or so clones, roughly 87% of them singletons. To note about this clone: Its target is not known.

This specimen was peripheral blood, taken before any cancer treatment. V usage is TRBV30 and J usage is TRBJ1-3; no firm D call. This receptor was obtained from a male donor at least 60 years old with stage I lung adenocarcinoma. CDR3 nucleotides: TGTGCCTGGAGTCCCCTTCCCTCTGGAAACACCATATATTTT. Residues: CAWSPLPSGNTIYF.